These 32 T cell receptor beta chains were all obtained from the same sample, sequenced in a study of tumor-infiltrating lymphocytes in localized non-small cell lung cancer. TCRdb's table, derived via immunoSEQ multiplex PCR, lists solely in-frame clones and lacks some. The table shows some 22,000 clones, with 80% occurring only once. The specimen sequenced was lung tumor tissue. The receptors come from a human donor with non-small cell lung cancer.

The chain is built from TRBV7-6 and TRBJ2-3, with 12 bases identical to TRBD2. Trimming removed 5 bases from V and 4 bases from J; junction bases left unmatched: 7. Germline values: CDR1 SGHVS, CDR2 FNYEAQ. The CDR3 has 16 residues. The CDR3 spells CASSPGPSGRADTQYF. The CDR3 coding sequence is TGTGCCAGCAGCCCAGGGCCTAGCGGGAGGGCAGATACGCAGTATTTT.

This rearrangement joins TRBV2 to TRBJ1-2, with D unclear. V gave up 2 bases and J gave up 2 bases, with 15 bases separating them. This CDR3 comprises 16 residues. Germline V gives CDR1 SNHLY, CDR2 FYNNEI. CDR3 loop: CASSEQSAELNYGYTF. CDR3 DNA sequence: TGTGCCAGCAGTGAACAGAGTGCAGAGTTAAACTATGGCTACACCTTC.

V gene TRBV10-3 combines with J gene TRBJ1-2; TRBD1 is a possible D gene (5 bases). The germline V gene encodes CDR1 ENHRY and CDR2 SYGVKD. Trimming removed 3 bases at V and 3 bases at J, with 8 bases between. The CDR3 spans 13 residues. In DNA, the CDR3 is TGTGCCATCAGTGAAGGGACGGACTATGGCTACACCTTC. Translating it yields CAISEGTDYGYTF.

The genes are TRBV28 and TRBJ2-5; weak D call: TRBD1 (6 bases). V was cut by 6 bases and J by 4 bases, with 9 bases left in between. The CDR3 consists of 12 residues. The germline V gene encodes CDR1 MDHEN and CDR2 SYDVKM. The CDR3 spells CASSEGGETQYF. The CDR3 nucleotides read TGTGCCAGCAGCGAAGGGGGAGAGACCCAGTACTTC.

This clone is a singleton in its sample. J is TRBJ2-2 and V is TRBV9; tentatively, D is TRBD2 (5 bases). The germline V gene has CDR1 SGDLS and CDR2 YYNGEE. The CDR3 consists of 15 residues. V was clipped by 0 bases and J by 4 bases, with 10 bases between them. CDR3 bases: TGTGCCAGCAGCGTAGAAGCTAGCAGCACCGGGGAGCTGTTTTTT. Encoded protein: CASSVEASSTGELFF.

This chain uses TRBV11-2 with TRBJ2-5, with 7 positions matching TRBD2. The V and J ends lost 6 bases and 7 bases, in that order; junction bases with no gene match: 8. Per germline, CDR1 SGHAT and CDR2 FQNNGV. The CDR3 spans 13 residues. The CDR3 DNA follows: TGTGCCAGCAGACTCCTAGCGGACGGGACCCAGTACTTC. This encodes CASRLLADGTQYF.

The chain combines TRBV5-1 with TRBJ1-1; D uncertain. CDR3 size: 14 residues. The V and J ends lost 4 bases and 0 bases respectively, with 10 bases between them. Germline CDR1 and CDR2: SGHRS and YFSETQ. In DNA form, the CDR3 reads TGCGCCAGCAGCCCAACTACAGTGAACACTGAAGCTTTCTTT. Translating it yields CASSPTTVNTEAFF.

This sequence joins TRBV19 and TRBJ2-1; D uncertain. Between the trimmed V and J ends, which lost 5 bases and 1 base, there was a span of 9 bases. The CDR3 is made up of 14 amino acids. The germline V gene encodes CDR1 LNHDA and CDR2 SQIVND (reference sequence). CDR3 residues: CASSSLGSYNEQFF. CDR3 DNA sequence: TGTGCCAGTAGTTCCCTAGGGTCCTACAATGAGCAGTTCTTC.

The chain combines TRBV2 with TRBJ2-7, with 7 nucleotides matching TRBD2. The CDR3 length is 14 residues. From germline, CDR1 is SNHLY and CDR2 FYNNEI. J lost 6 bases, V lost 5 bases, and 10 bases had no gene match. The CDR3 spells CASSPSGTGSEQYF. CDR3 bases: TGTGCCAGCAGTCCGAGCGGGACGGGGTCCGAGCAGTACTTC.

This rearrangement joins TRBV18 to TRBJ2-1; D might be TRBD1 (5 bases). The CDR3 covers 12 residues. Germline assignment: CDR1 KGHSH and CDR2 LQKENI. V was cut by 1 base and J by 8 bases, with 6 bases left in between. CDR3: CASSPLRDEQFF. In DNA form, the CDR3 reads TGTGCCAGCTCACCACTCAGGGATGAGCAGTTCTTC.

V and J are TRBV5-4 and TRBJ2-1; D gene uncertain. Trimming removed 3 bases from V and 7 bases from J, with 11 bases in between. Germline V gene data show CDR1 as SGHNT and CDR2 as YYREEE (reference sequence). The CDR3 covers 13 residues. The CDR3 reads CASSSPGHNEQFF. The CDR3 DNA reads TGTGCCAGCAGCTCCCCCGGGCATAATGAGCAGTTCTTC.

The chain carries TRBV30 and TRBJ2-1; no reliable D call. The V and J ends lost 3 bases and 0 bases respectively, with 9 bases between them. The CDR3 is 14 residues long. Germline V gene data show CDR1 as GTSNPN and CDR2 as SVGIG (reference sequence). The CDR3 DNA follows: TGTGCCTGGAGACTCCCTGGCTCCTACAATGAGCAGTTCTTC. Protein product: CAWRLPGSYNEQFF.

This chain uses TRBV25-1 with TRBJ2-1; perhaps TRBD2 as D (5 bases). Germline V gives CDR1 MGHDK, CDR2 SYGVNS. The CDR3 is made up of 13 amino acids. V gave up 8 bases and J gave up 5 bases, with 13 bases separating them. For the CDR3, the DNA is TGTGCCAGCGTAGGATGGCGGGACAATGAGCAGTTCTTC. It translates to CASVGWRDNEQFF. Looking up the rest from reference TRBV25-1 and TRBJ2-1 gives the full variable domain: EADIYQTPRYLVIGTGKKITLECSQTMGHDKMYWYQQDPGMELHLIHYSYGVNSTEKGDLSSESTVSRIRTEHFPLTLESARPSHTSQYLCASVGWRDNEQFFGPGTRLTVL.

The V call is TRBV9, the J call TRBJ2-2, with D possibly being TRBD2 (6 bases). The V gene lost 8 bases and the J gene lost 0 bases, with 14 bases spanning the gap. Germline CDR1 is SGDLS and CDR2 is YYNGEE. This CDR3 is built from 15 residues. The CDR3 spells CASSLGGPNTGELFF. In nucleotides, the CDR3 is TGTGCCAGTTCCCTAGGAGGGCCGAACACCGGGGAGCTGTTTTTT.

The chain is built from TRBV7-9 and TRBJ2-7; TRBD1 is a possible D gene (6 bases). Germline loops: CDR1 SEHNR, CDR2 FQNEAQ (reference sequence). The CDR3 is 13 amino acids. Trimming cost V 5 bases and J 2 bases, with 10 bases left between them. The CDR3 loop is CASSQQGAYEQYF. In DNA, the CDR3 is TGTGCCAGCAGCCAACAGGGAGCCTACGAGCAGTACTTC. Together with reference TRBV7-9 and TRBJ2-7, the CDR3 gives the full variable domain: DTGVSQNPRHKITKRGQNVTFRCDPISEHNRLYWYRQTLGQGPEFLTYFQNEAQLEKSRLLSDRFSAERPKGSFSTLEIQRTEQGDSAMYLCASSQQGAYEQYFGPGTRLTVT.

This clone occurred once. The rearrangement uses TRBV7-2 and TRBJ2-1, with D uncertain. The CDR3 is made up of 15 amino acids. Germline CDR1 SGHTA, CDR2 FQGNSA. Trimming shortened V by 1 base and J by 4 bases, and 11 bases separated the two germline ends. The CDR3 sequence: CASSLGADFYNEQFF. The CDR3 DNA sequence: TGTGCCAGCAGCTTAGGGGCAGACTTTTACAATGAGCAGTTCTTC. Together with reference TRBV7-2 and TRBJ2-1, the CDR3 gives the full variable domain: GAGVSQSPSNKVTEKGKDVELRCDPISGHTALYWYRQSLGQGLEFLIYFQGNSAPDKSGLPSDRFSAERTGGSVSTLTIQRTQQEDSAVYLCASSLGADFYNEQFFGPGTRLTVL.

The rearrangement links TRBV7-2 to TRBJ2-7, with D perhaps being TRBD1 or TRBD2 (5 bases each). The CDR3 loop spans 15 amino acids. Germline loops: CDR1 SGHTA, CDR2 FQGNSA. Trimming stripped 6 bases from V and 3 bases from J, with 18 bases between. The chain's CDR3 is CASSPSGSLHYEQYF. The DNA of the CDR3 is TGTGCCAGCAGTCCATCAGGGAGCCTACACTACGAGCAGTACTTC.

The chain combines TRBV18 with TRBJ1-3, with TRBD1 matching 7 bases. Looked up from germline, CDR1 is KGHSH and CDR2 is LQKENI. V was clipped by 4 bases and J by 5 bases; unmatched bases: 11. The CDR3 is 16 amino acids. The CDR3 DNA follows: TGTGCCAGCTCACTTCTTGGACAGGCGACTCGAAACACCATATATTTT. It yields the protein CASSLLGQATRNTIYF. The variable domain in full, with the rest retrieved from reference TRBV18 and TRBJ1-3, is NAGVMQNPRHLVRRRGQEARLRCSPMKGHSHVYWYRQLPEEGLKFMVYLQKENIIDESGMPKERFSAEFPKEGPSILRIQQVVRGDSAAYFCASSLLGQATRNTIYFGEGSWLTVV.

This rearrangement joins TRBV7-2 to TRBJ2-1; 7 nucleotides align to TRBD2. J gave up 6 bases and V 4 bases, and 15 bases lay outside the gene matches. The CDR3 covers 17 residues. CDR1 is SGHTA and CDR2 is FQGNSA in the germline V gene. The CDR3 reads CASSWWTRILSGNEQFF. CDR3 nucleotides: TGTGCCAGCAGCTGGTGGACTAGAATTTTGTCGGGCAATGAGCAGTTCTTC.

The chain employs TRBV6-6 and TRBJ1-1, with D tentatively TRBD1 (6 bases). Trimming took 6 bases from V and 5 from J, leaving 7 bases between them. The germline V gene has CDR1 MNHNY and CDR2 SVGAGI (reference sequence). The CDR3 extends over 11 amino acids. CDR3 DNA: TGTGCCAGCAGACAGGGAACTGAAGCTTTCTTT. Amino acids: CASRQGTEAFF.

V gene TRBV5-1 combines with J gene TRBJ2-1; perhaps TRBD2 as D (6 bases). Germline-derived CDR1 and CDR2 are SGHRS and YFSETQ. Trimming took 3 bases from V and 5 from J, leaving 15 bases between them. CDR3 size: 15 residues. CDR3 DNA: TGCGCCAGCAGCTGGCAGCCGGGAGTGAACAATGAGCAGTTCTTC. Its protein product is CASSWQPGVNNEQFF.

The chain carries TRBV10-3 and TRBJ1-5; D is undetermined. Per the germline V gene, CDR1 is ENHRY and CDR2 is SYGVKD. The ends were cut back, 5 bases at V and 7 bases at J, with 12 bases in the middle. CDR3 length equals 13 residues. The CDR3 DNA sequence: TGTGCCATCAGTACAGTGCCCGAGCAGCCCCAGCATTTT. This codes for CAISTVPEQPQHF.

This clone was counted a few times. CDR3 in amino acids: CASRLGVYQPQHF. CDR3 in DNA: TGTGCCAGCCGATTGGGGGTTTATCAGCCCCAGCATTTT. The chain is built from TRBV28 and TRBJ1-5; tentatively, D is TRBD1 (5 bases). The CDR3 runs 13 residues. Per the germline V gene, CDR1 is MDHEN and CDR2 is SYDVKM. Trimming pared 8 bases from V and 5 bases from J, leaving 13 bases between.

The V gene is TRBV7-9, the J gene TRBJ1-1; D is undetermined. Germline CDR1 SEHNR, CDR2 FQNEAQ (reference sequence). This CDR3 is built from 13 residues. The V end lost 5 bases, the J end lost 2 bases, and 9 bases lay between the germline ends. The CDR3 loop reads CASSPRGNTEAFF. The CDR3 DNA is TGTGCCAGCAGCCCCAGAGGTAACACTGAAGCTTTCTTT.

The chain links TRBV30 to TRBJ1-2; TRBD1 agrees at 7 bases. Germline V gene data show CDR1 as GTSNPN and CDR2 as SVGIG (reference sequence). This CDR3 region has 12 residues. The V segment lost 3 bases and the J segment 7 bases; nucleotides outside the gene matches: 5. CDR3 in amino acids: CAWRRGGGGYTF. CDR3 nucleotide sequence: TGTGCCTGGAGGAGAGGGGGCGGTGGCTACACCTTC.

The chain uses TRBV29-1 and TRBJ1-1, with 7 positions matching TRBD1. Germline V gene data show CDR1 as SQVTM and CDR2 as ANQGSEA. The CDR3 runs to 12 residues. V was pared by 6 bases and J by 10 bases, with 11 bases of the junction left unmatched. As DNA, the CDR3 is TGCAGCGTCCAGGGGGGCTCTCTTGGAGCTTTCTTT. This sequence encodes CSVQGGSLGAFF.

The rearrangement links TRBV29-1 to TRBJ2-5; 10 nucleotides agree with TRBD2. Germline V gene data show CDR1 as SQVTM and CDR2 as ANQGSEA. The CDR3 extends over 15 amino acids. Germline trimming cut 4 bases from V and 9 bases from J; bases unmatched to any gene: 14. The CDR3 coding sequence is TGCAGCGTTGCCCTAGCGGGAGTCGGAAAGTATCCCCAGTACTTC. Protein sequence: CSVALAGVGKYPQYF.

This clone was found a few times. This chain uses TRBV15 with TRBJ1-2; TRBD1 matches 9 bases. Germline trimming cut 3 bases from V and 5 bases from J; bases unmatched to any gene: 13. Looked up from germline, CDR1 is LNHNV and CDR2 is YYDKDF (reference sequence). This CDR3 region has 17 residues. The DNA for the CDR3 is TGTGCCACCAGCAGCCGGGACAGGGCCTCGAAAGGGTATGGCTACACCTTC. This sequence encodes CATSSRDRASKGYGYTF.

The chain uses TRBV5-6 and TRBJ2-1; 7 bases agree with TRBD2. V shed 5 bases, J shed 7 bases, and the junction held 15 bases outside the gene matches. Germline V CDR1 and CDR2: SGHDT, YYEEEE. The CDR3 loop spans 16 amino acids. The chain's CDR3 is CASRDGMAGVSNEQFF. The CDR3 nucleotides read TGTGCCAGCAGGGACGGAATGGCGGGAGTTTCAAATGAGCAGTTCTTC.

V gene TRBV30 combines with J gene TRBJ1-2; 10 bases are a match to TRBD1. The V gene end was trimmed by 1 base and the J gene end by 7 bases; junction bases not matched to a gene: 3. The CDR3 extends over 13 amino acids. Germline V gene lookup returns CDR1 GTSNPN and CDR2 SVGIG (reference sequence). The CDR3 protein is CAWSGGDRGGYTF. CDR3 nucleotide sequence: TGTGCCTGGAGTGGGGGGGACAGGGGTGGCTACACCTTC.

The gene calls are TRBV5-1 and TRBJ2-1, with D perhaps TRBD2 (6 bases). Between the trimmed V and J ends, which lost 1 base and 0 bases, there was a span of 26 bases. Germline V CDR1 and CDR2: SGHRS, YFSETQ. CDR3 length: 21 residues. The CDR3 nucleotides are TGCGCCAGCAGCTTGTCCCTAGAATTCGGGACTCCATTCAGCTCCTACAATGAGCAGTTCTTC. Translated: CASSLSLEFGTPFSSYNEQFF.

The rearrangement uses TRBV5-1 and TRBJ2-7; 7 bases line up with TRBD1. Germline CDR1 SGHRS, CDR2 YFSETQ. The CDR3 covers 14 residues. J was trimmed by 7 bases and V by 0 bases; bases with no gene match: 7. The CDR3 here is CASSLVGTAREQYF. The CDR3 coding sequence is TGCGCCAGCAGCTTGGTTGGGACAGCGCGGGAGCAGTACTTC.